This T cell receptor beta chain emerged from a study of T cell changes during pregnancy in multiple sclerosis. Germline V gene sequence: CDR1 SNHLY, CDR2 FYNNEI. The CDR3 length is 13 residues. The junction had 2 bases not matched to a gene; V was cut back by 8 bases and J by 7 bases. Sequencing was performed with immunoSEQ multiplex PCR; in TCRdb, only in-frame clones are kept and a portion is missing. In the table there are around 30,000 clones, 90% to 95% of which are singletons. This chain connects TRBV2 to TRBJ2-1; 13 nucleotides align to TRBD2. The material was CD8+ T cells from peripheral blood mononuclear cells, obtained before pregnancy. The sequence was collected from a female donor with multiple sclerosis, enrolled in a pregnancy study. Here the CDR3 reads CASRLAGGNEQFF. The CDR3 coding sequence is TGTGCCAGCCGACTAGCGGGAGGTAATGAGCAGTTCTTC.